This T cell receptor beta chain was observed in a study of cytomegalovirus exposure and HLA in healthy donors. PCR used 60 Vbeta primers and 13 Jbeta primers. Measured with immunoSEQ multiplex PCR; TCRdb has only the in-frame clones, and not every one. The sample shows 180,000 or so clones, approximately 78% of them seen only once. J gave up 5 bases and V 0 bases, and 3 bases lay outside the gene matches. The CDR3 runs to 14 residues. The germline gives CDR1 SGHRS, CDR2 YFSETQ. The chain uses TRBV5-1 and TRBJ2-7, with 9 nucleotides matching TRBD1. Sequenced: PBMCs. This clonotype was obtained from a woman aged 45-65 years in good health and CMV-seropositive. DNA of the CDR3: TGCGCCAGCAGCTTGGGACAGGGGGTCCACGAGCAGTACTTC. Protein: CASSLGQGVHEQYF. Full variable domain (missing parts from reference TRBV5-1 and TRBJ2-7): KAGVTQTPRYLIKTRGQQVTLSCSPISGHRSVSWYQQTPGQGLQFLFEYFSETQRNKGNFPGRFSGRQFSNSRSEMNVSTLELGDSALYLCASSLGQGVHEQYFGPGTRLTVT.